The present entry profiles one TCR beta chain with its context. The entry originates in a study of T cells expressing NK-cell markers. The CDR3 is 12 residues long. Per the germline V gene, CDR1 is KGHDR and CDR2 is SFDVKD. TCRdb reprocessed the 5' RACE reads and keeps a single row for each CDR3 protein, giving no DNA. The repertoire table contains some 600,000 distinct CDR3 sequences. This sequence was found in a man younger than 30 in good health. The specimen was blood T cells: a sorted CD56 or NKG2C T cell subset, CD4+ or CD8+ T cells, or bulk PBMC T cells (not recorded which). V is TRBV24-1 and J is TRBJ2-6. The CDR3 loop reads CATSVGANVLTF.